The clone carrying this TCR beta chain is a singleton in its sample. The J segment lost 1 base and the V segment lost 8 bases, leaving 7 bases of the junction unmatched. This CDR3 comprises 15 residues. CDR1 is MNHEY, CDR2 SMNVEV, per germline (reference sequence). The entry originates in a study of blood T cell repertoires in COVID-19. Study-wide background: There were acute and convalescent COVID-19 samples, and they came from the United States, Italy and Spain. PBMCs, B-cell-depleted T cells, or T cells provided the cDNA or gDNA that made up the material.

Original analysis: Cell counts per sample came from amplifying reference gene primers. Produced via immunoSEQ multiplex PCR; TCRdb's table is partial and in-frame only. For V, J and clone size, that table is used; D and trimming come from the DNA. The sample has roughly 280,000 clones; around 87% are singletons. The sequencing sample was made of peripheral blood. This chain links TRBV27 with TRBJ1-5, with 8 bases lining up with TRBD1. This clonotype was sampled from a man aged 18 to 30 with active or convalescent COVID-19. The CDR3 DNA reads as TGTGCCAGCCAACCCCGGGACAGGAGCAATCAGCCCCAGCATTTT. It is translated as CASQPRDRSNQPQHF.